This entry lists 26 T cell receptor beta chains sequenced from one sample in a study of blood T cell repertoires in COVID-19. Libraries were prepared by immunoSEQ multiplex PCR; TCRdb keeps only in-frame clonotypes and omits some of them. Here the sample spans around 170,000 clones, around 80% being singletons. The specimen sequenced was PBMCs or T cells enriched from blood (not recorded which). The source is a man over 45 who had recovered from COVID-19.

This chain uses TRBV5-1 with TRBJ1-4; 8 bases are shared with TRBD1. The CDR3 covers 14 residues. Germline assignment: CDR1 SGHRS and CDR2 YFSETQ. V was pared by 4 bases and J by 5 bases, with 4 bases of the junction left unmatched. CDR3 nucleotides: TGCGCCAGCAGCATTGGACAGGGAAATGAAAAACTGTTTTTT. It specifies CASSIGQGNEKLFF.

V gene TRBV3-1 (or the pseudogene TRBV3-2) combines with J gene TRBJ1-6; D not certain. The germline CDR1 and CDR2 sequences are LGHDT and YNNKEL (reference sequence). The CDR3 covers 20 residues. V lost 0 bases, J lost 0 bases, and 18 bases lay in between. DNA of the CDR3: TGTGCCAGCAGCCAAGATCTCGCACTTATCACGAGCTCCTATAATTCACCCCTCCACTTT. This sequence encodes CASSQDLALITSSYNSPLHF.

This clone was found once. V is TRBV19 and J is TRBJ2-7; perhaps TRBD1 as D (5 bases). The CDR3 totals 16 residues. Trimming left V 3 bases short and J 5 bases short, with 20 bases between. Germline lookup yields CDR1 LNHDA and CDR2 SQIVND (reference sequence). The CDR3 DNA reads TGTGCCAGTAGTATGGATCAGGGATCTAGAGTCCACGAGCAGTACTTC. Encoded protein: CASSMDQGSRVHEQYF.

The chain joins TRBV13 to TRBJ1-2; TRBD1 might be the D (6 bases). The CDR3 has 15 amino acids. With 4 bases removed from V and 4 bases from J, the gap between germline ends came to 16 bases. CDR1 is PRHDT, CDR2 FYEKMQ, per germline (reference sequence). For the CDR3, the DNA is TGTGCCAGCAGCTCCGCCCGACAGGCGAGCTATGGCTACACCTTC. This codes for CASSSARQASYGYTF.

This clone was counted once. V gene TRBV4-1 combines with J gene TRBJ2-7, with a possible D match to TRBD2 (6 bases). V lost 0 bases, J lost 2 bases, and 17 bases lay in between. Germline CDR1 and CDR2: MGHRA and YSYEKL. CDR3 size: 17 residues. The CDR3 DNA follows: TGCGCCAGCAGCCAAGAGATCTTGCGGGGAATCGCCTACGAGCAGTACTTC. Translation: CASSQEILRGIAYEQYF.

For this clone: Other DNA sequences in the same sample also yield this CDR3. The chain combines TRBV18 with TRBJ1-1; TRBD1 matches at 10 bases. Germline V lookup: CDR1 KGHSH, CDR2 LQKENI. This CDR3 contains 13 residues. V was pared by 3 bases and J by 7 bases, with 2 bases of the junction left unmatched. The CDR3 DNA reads TGTGCCAGCTCACCCCGGGACAGGGGTGAAGCTTTCTTT. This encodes CASSPRDRGEAFF.

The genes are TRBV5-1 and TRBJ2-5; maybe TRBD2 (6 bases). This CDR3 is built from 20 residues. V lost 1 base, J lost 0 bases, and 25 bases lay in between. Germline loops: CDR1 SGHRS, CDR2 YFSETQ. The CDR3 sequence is CASSLNLLGSGLSYQETQYF. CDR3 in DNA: TGCGCCAGCAGCTTGAATCTTTTAGGGAGCGGGTTGTCGTACCAAGAGACCCAGTACTTC.

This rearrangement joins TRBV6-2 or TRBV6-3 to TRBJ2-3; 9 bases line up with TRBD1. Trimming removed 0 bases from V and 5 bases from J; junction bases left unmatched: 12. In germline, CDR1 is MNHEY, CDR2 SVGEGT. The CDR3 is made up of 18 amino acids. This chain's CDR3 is CASSYSYRGREAGDTQYF. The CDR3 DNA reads TGTGCCAGCAGTTACTCGTACAGGGGGCGTGAGGCCGGAGATACGCAGTATTTT.

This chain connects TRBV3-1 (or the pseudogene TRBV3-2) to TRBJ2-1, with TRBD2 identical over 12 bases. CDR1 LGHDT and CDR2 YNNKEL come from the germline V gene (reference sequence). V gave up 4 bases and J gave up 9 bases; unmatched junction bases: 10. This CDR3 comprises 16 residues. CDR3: CASSLTTSGGLGEQFF. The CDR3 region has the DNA TGTGCCAGCAGCCTCACGACTAGCGGGGGTCTCGGTGAGCAGTTCTTC.

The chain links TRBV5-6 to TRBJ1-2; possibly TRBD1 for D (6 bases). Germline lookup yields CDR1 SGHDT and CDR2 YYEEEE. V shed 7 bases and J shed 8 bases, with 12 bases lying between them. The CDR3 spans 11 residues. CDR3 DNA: TGTGCCAGCCGGGGGGCAGGAGGCTACACCTTC. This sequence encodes CASRGAGGYTF.

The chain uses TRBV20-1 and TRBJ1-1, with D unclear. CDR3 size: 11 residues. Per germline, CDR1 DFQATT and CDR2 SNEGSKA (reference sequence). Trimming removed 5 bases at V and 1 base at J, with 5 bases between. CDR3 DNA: TGCAGTGCTTACGGGAACACTGAAGCTTTCTTT. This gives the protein CSAYGNTEAFF.

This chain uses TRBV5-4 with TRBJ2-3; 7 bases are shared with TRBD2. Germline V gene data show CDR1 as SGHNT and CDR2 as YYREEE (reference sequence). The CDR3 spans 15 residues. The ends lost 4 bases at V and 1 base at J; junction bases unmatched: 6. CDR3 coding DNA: TGTGCCAGCAGCGGCGGGGGTCGGGGCACAGATACGCAGTATTTT. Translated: CASSGGGRGTDTQYF.

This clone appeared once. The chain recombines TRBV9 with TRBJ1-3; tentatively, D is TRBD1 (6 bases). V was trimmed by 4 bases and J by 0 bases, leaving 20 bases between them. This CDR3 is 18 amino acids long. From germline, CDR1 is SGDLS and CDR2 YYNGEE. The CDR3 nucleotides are TGTGCCAGCAGCCCATATCGGGACACAACCTTCTCTGGAAACACCATATATTTT. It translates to CASSPYRDTTFSGNTIYF.

The CDR3 here is CASSQESRRRGADTQYF. The DNA of the CDR3 is TGTGCCAGCAGCCAAGAATCCAGGAGACGGGGGGCAGATACGCAGTATTTT. The V and J genes are TRBV4-2 and TRBJ2-3; 7 positions agree with TRBD2. With 0 bases clipped from V and 4 bases from J, the junction kept 10 bases outside the gene matches. Per the germline V gene, CDR1 is LGHNA and CDR2 is YNFKEQ. The length of the CDR3 is 17 residues.

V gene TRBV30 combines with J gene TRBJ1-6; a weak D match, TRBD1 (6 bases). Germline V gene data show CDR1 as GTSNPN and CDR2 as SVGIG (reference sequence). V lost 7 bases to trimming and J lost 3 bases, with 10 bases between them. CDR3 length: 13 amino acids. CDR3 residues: CASQQGYNSPLHF. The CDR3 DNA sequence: TGTGCCTCCCAACAGGGCTATAATTCACCCCTCCACTTT.

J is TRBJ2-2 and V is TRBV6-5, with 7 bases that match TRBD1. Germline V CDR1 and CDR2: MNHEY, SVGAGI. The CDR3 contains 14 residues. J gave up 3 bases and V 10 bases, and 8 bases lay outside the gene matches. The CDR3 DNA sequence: TGTGCCACCACACAGGGGTTGTACACCGGGGAGCTGTTTTTT. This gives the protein CATTQGLYTGELFF.

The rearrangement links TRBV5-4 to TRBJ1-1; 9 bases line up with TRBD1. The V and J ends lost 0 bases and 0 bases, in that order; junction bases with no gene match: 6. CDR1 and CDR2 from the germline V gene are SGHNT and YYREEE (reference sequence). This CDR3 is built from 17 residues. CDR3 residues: CASSLGTGVPMNTEAFF. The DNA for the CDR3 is TGTGCCAGCAGCTTGGGGACAGGGGTGCCCATGAACACTGAAGCTTTCTTT. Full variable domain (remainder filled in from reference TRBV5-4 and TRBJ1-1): ETGVTQSPTHLIKTRGQQVTLRCSSQSGHNTVSWYQQALGQGPQFIFQYYREEENGRGNFPPRFSGLQFPNYSSELNVNALELDDSALYLCASSLGTGVPMNTEAFFGQGTRLTVV.

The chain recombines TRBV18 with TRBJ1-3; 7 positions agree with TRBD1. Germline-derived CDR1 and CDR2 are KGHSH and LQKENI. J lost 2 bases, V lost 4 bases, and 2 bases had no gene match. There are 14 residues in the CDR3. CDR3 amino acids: CASSHDRAGNTIYF. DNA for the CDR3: TGTGCCAGCTCACATGACAGGGCTGGAAACACCATATATTTT.

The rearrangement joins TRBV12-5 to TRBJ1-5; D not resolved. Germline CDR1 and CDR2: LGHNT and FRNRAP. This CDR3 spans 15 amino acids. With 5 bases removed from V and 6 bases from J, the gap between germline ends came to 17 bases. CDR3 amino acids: CASGPTWRESQPQHF. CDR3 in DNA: TGTGCTAGTGGTCCCACTTGGAGGGAGTCTCAGCCCCAGCATTTT.

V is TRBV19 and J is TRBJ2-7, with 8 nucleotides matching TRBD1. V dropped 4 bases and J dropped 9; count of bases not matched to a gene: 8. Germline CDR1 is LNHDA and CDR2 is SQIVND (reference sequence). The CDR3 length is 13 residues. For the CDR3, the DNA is TGTGCCAGTAGTACCGGACAGGGTGACTTGCAGTACTTC. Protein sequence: CASSTGQGDLQYF.

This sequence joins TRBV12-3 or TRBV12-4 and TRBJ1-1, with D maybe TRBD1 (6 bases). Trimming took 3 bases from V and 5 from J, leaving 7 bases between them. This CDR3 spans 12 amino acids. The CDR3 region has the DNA TGTGCCAGCAGTTTTCAGGGGACTGAAGCTTTCTTT. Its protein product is CASSFQGTEAFF.

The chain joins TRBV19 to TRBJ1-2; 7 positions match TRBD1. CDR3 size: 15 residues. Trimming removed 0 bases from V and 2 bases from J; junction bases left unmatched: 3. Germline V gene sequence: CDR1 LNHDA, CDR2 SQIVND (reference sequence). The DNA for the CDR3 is TGTGCCAGTAGTATAGAAGGGACAGCGAACTATGGCTACACCTTC. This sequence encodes CASSIEGTANYGYTF.

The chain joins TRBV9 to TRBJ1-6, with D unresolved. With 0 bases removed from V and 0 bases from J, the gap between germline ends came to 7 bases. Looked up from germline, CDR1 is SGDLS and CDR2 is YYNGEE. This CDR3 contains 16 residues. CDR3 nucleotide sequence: TGTGCCAGCAGCGTAGACGGAGGCTCCTATAATTCACCCCTCCACTTT. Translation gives CASSVDGGSYNSPLHF.

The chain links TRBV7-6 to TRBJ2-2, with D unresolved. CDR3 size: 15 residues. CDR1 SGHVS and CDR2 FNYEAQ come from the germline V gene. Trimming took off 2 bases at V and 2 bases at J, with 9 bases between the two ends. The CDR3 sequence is CASSLSPHNTGELFF. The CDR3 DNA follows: TGTGCCAGCAGCTTATCCCCACATAACACCGGGGAGCTGTTTTTT.

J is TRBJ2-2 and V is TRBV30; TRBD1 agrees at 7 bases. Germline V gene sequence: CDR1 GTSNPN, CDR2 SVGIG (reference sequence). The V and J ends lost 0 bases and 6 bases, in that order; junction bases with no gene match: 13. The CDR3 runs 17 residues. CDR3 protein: CAWSVSRTGNNPGELFF. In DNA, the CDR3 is TGTGCCTGGAGTGTATCCCGGACAGGAAATAACCCCGGGGAGCTGTTTTTT. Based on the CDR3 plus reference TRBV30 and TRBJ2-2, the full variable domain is SQTIHQWPATLVQPVGSPLSLECTVEGTSNPNLYWYRQAAGRGLQLLFYSVGIGQISSEVPQNLSASRPQDRQFILSSKKLLLSDSGFYLCAWSVSRTGNNPGELFFGEGSRLTVL.

The CDR3 DNA sequence: TGTGCCAGCAGCTTAAATGCCCAGGATCGGGAGCAGTACTTC. Translation: CASSLNAQDREQYF. The chain carries TRBV11-3 and TRBJ2-7; D ambiguous. The CDR3 covers 14 residues. V was shortened by 2 bases and J by 7 bases, with 15 bases between the two germline ends. Looked up from germline, CDR1 is SGHNT and CDR2 is YENEEA.